The rows below give T cell receptor beta chains drawn from one sample of a study of blood T cells in healthy people across ages. MiXCR, applied by TCRdb to the 5' RACE reads, yields one record per CDR3 protein. The sample has over 1,500,000 distinct CDR3 sequences; about two fifths are singletons. The sequenced sample was blood. These receptors originate from a human donor in good health. Each CDR3 is given with its conserved first and last residue. D genes are given only for firm matches. The size of a clone is reported for some rows only, either as once, few or many, or as a class for expanded clones.

len	v_gene	j_gene	abundance	d_gene	CDR3nt	CDR3aa
15	TRBV14	TRBJ2-1	-	TRBD1	TGTGCCAGCAGCCACTACAGGGGGCCGGAGAATGAGCAGTTCTTC	CASSHYRGPENEQFF
11	TRBV4-2	TRBJ2-1	-	-	TGTGCCAGCAGCCCCGACAATGAGCGGTTCTTC	CASSPDNERFF
14	TRBV4-3	TRBJ2-7	-	TRBD2	TGCGCCAGCAGCCGGGGTCGGGGGGTCTACGAGCAGTACTTC	CASSRGRGVYEQYF
15	TRBV27	TRBJ2-7	-	TRBD2	TGTGCCAGCAGTCCCTATCTGGGGGGGACCTACGAGCAGTACTTC	CASSPYLGGTYEQYF
18	TRBV4-3	TRBJ2-3	-	-	TGCGCCAGCAGCCAAGGCGACCTTGGGGCGGGGTGGTCAGATACGCAGTATTTT	CASSQGDLGAGWSDTQYF
14	TRBV7-9	TRBJ1-4	few	-	TGTGCCAGCAGCTTGGACATCGGGGAAGAAAAACTGTTTTTT	CASSLDIGEEKLFF
13	TRBV4-1	TRBJ1-1	-	-	TGCGCCAGCAGCCACCTAACAGGGTTTGGGGCTTTCTTT	CASSHLTGFGAFF
14	TRBV15	TRBJ2-1	-	-	TGTGCCACCAGCGCACCTAGGGGCGGAAATGAGCAGTTCTTC	CATSAPRGGNEQFF
11	TRBV6-2/TRBV6-3	TRBJ1-1	-	-	TGTGCCAGCAGCGGATACGAAAAAGCTTTCTTT	CASSGYEKAFF
17	TRBV5-6	TRBJ1-2	-	-	TGTGCCAGCAGCTTGGGGACAGCTCCACATTTACGATATGGCTACACCTTC	CASSLGTAPHLRYGYTF
14	TRBV28	TRBJ2-7	-	-	TGTGCCAGCACCCGCGGAACAGGGTTCTACGAGCAGTACTTC	CASTRGTGFYEQYF
14	TRBV4-2	TRBJ2-7	-	-	TGTGCCAGCAGCCAAGATAAGGACCTTTACGAGCAGTACTTC	CASSQDKDLYEQYF
19	TRBV7-2	TRBJ2-3	few	-	TGTGCCAGCGAGAGCGTTTCGGGGGAACATCTTACTAGCACAGATACGCAGTATTTT	CASESVSGEHLTSTDTQYF
15	TRBV2	TRBJ2-7	few	-	TGTGCCACTGCGACCGGGCTACCCTTCACCTACGAGCAGTACTTC	CATATGLPFTYEQYF
13	TRBV12-3/TRBV12-4	TRBJ2-5	-	TRBD1	TGTGCCGGCAGTCACGACAGGGTGGAGACCCAGTACTTC	CAGSHDRVETQYF
15	TRBV7-8	TRBJ2-5	-	TRBD2	TGTGCCAGCAGCTTAGTTGGACTAGCGGGGGTGACCCAGTACTTC	CASSLVGLAGVTQYF
14	TRBV20-1	TRBJ2-5	few	TRBD1	TGCAGTGCAACCGACCGGGACAGAGAAGAGACCCAGTACTTC	CSATDRDREETQYF
16	TRBV20-1	TRBJ1-5	-	TRBD1	TGCAGTGCCTCCGGACAGGGAGAAGGCTCAAATCAGCCCCAGCATTTT	CSASGQGEGSNQPQHF
22	TRBV4-2	TRBJ1-6	-	TRBD1	TGTGCCAGCAGCCAATCTTACAGGGGGCGCGATCTTTGGGGCTCCTATAATTCACCCCTCCACTTT	CASSQSYRGRDLWGSYNSPLHF
15	TRBV5-1	TRBJ2-3	few	-	TGCGCCAGCAGCTTTCGACAGAGAAGCACAGATACGCAGTATTTT	CASSFRQRSTDTQYF
13	TRBV12-3/TRBV12-4	TRBJ2-7	-	-	TGTGCCAGCAGCAACGGGAACTTCTACGAGCAGTACTTC	CASSNGNFYEQYF
15	TRBV7-9	TRBJ1-1	-	-	TGTGCCAGCAGCTTAAATGTACCGGAGAACACTGAAGCTTTCTTT	CASSLNVPENTEAFF
16	TRBV7-9	TRBJ1-2	few	-	TGTGCCAGCAGCTTAGCGTTACCACCCTCTATGGGAGGCTACACCTTC	CASSLALPPSMGGYTF
16	TRBV7-9	TRBJ2-7	-	-	TGTGCCAGCAGCTTAGAACAGGACCCCCTCTCCTACGAGCAGTACTTC	CASSLEQDPLSYEQYF
15	TRBV9	TRBJ2-5	-	-	TGTGCCAGCAGCCCCGGCGGGGCGTACCAAGAGACCCAGTACTTC	CASSPGGAYQETQYF
13	TRBV5-1	TRBJ2-7	-	TRBD1	TGCGCCAGCAGCTTGGGACAGGACAGGGAGCAGTACTTC	CASSLGQDREQYF
15	TRBV4-3	TRBJ2-1	few	-	TGCGCCAGCAGCTCCGGGACTCACTCCTACAATGAGCAGTTCTTC	CASSSGTHSYNEQFF
15	TRBV28	TRBJ2-4	-	-	TGTGCCAGCAGTTTAAAGGGGACTGCCAAAAACATTCAGTACTTC	CASSLKGTAKNIQYF
12	TRBV20-1	TRBJ1-2	-	TRBD1	TGCAGTACTACACCCGGCAGGGGGGGCTACACCTTC	CSTTPGRGGYTF
15	TRBV28	TRBJ1-1	-	-	TGTGCCAGCAGTTCTGGTGGGGATTGGGATACTGAAGCTTTCTTT	CASSSGGDWDTEAFF
13	TRBV7-6	TRBJ2-2	-	-	TGTGCCAGCAGCCAAGAAGCGGGCGGGGAGCGGTTTTTT	CASSQEAGGERFF
17	TRBV10-3	TRBJ2-5	-	TRBD2	TGTGCCCTCAGTGATTTGGGTAGCGGGGGCATCCAAGAGACCCAGTACTTC	CALSDLGSGGIQETQYF
17	TRBV20-1	TRBJ2-3	few	TRBD2	TGCAGTGTGCTACTAGCGGGGTCCTACAGCATCACAGATACGCAGTATTTT	CSVLLAGSYSITDTQYF
14	TRBV12-3/TRBV12-4	TRBJ1-5	-	-	TGTGCCAGCACCAAAGGGACCTCCGATCAGCCCCAGCATTTT	CASTKGTSDQPQHF
15	TRBV7-2	TRBJ2-1	many	TRBD2	TGTGCCAGCAGTTTGGTAGCGGGGGGATACAATGAGCAGTTCTTC	CASSLVAGGYNEQFF
11	TRBV12-3/TRBV12-4	TRBJ2-1	few	-	TGTGCCAGCAGTTTTTGGGATGAGCAGTTCTTC	CASSFWDEQFF
14	TRBV2	TRBJ2-5	once	TRBD2	TGTGCCACCAGGACTAGCCGGGGGCAAGAGACCCAGTACTTC	CATRTSRGQETQYF
16	TRBV7-2	TRBJ2-1	-	TRBD1	TGTGCCAGCAGCTTATCGTCGGACAGGGTGTGGAATGAGCAGTTCTTC	CASSLSSDRVWNEQFF
15	TRBV4-2	TRBJ2-1	few	TRBD1	TGTGCCAGCAGCCAAGGACAGGGACAGATGAATGAGCAGTTCTTC	CASSQGQGQMNEQFF
11	TRBV2	TRBJ1-4	-	-	TGTGCCAGCATGTTCGCGGAAAAACTGTTTTTT	CASMFAEKLFF
13	TRBV29-1	TRBJ2-5	many	TRBD2	TGCAGCGCCGTAGCGGGGATACAAGAGACCCAGTACTTC	CSAVAGIQETQYF
13	TRBV6-5	TRBJ2-1	few	-	TGTGCCAGCAACCCTTCGCGGGCAACTGAGCAGTTCTTC	CASNPSRATEQFF